These 24 T cell receptor beta chains were all obtained from the same sample, sequenced in a study of cytomegalovirus exposure and HLA in healthy donors. PCR employed 60 Vbeta and 13 Jbeta primers. The protocol was immunoSEQ multiplex PCR, while the TCRdb copy is restricted to in-frame clones and leaves out a portion. The data contain 85,000 to 100,000 clones, roughly three quarters of them seen just once; the ten biggest clones take up 3% to 4%. The sequenced material came from PBMCs. The receptors derive from a male donor in good health and CMV-seropositive.

The rearrangement uses TRBV18 and TRBJ2-7; 7 positions match TRBD1. Germline V gives CDR1 KGHSH, CDR2 LQKENI. The V gene end was trimmed by 3 bases and the J gene end by 3 bases; junction bases not matched to a gene: 11. This CDR3 is 16 amino acids long. This chain's CDR3 is CASSPMGTAGHYEQYF. CDR3 bases: TGTGCCAGCTCACCGATGGGGACAGCCGGCCACTACGAGCAGTACTTC. Variable domain in full (rest from reference TRBV18 and TRBJ2-7): NAGVMQNPRHLVRRRGQEARLRCSPMKGHSHVYWYRQLPEEGLKFMVYLQKENIIDESGMPKERFSAEFPKEGPSILRIQQVVRGDSAAYFCASSPMGTAGHYEQYFGPGTRLTVT.

The gene calls are TRBV9 and TRBJ1-2; 11 bases line up with TRBD1. CDR1 SGDLS and CDR2 YYNGEE come from the germline V gene. The length of the CDR3 is 15 residues. After removal of 3 bases from V and 4 bases from J, the junction contained 5 bases not matched to a gene. This CDR3 is CASSAGTGGFYGYTF. Written as DNA, the CDR3 is TGTGCCAGCAGCGCCGGGACAGGGGGGTTCTATGGCTACACCTTC.

The chain's CDR3 is CAWSSFRPSYEQYF. CDR3 nucleotide sequence: TGTGCCTGGAGTTCCTTCAGGCCCTCCTACGAGCAGTACTTC. The chain links TRBV30 to TRBJ2-7; the D is unclear. The V gene's germline CDR1 is GTSNPN and CDR2 SVGIG (reference sequence). The CDR3 spans 14 residues. With 2 bases removed from V and 0 bases from J, the gap between germline ends came to 11 bases. Complete variable domain (other parts from reference TRBV30 and TRBJ2-7): SQTIHQWPATLVQPVGSPLSLECTVEGTSNPNLYWYRQAAGRGLQLLFYSVGIGQISSEVPQNLSASRPQDRQFILSSKKLLLSDSGFYLCAWSSFRPSYEQYFGPGTRLTVT.

The rearrangement joins TRBV29-1 to TRBJ1-1; 8 bases match TRBD1. Germline loops: CDR1 SQVTM, CDR2 ANQGSEA. Trimming took 5 bases from V and 2 from J; bases not matched to a gene: 4. The CDR3 runs to 13 residues. DNA of the CDR3: TGCAGCGTTAAGACAGGGGTCAACACTGAAGCTTTCTTT. Its protein is CSVKTGVNTEAFF.

V and J are TRBV29-1 and TRBJ2-1; D is possibly TRBD1 (6 bases). Trimming cost V 0 bases and J 0 bases, with 12 bases left between them. Germline V gives CDR1 SQVTM, CDR2 ANQGSEA. This CDR3 spans 16 amino acids. CDR3 bases: TGCAGCGTTGAAGATCCTAGGGGGAGCTCCTACAATGAGCAGTTCTTC. Residues: CSVEDPRGSSYNEQFF.

The genes are TRBV6-1 and TRBJ2-7; TRBD1 aligns across 8 bases. This CDR3 is 15 amino acids long. Germline V gives CDR1 MNHNS, CDR2 SASEGT. V dropped 2 bases and J dropped 3; count of bases not matched to a gene: 6. The chain's CDR3 is CASSERDRSYYEQYF. CDR3 DNA sequence: TGTGCCAGCAGTGAACGGGACAGGTCCTACTACGAGCAGTACTTC.

The V call is TRBV18, the J call TRBJ1-2, with 9 positions matching TRBD1. The trim removed 4 bases at V and 8 bases at J, leaving 5 bases unmatched. The CDR3 contains 13 residues. Germline V CDR1 and CDR2: KGHSH, LQKENI. The CDR3 loop reads CASSLGQGQGYTF. The CDR3 DNA reads TGTGCCAGCTCACTCGGACAGGGGCAAGGCTACACCTTC. Together with reference TRBV18 and TRBJ1-2, the CDR3 gives the full variable domain: NAGVMQNPRHLVRRRGQEARLRCSPMKGHSHVYWYRQLPEEGLKFMVYLQKENIIDESGMPKERFSAEFPKEGPSILRIQQVVRGDSAAYFCASSLGQGQGYTFGSGTRLTVV.

This clone was picked up one time. The genes are TRBV29-1 and TRBJ2-6; D is unclear. Germline CDR1 reads SQVTM; CDR2 reads ANQGSEA. The germline V and J ends were trimmed by 0 bases and 0 bases, with 3 bases remaining between them. The CDR3 runs to 14 residues. CDR3: CSVEDSSGANVLTF. The CDR3 bases are TGCAGCGTTGAAGACAGCTCTGGGGCCAACGTCCTGACTTTC.

The chain is built from TRBV18 and TRBJ1-3; a weak D match, TRBD1 (5 bases). The CDR3 is 17 amino acids. Trimming left V 1 base short and J 4 bases short, with 17 bases between. The V gene's germline CDR1 is KGHSH and CDR2 LQKENI. The CDR3 here is CASSPRLIRASGNTIYF. CDR3 nucleotide sequence: TGTGCCAGCTCACCACGATTGATCAGGGCATCAGGAAACACCATATATTTT.

This chain joins TRBV5-1 and TRBJ1-5, with D possibly TRBD1 on 5 matching bases. Germline CDR1 and CDR2: SGHRS and YFSETQ. The CDR3 loop spans 14 amino acids. The V end lost 2 bases, the J end lost 3 bases, and 9 bases lay between the germline ends. In DNA, the CDR3 is TGCGCCAGCAGCTTTGGGGCAGACAATCAGCCCCAGCATTTT. Its translation is CASSFGADNQPQHF.

V is TRBV5-6 and J is TRBJ1-1; D gene uncertain. Per the germline V gene, CDR1 is SGHDT and CDR2 is YYEEEE. This CDR3 is 12 amino acids long. V lost 4 bases and J lost 3, with 7 bases in between. Here the CDR3 DNA reads TGTGCCAGCAGCAGCGGTTACACTGAAGCTTTCTTT. Translated: CASSSGYTEAFF.

The rearrangement links TRBV6-1 to TRBJ1-1; D is uncertain. In germline, CDR1 is MNHNS, CDR2 SASEGT. CDR3 length: 13 amino acids. V lost 8 bases, J lost 0 bases, and 10 bases lay in between. In DNA form, the CDR3 reads TGTGCCAGCTCTGTCCCGGTGAACACTGAAGCTTTCTTT. Protein sequence: CASSVPVNTEAFF.

A note on this clone: The junction shows a germline mismatch at one end, possibly a read error. The V gene is TRBV7-7, the J gene TRBJ2-5, with 7 bases lining up with TRBD1. The CDR3 consists of 14 residues. Germline CDR1 is SSHAT and CDR2 is FNYEAQ (reference sequence). As DNA, the CDR3 is TGTGCTAGCAGCCGACAGGGAAGTGGAGAGACCCAGTACTTC. Protein sequence: CASSRQGSGETQYF.

The chain uses TRBV13 and TRBJ2-7; 8 nucleotides agree with TRBD1. The V and J ends lost 2 bases and 7 bases, in that order; junction bases with no gene match: 10. CDR3 length: 15 residues. Germline CDR1 reads PRHDT; CDR2 reads FYEKMQ (reference sequence). The CDR3 sequence is CASSLIGQGSGEQYF. CDR3 nucleotide sequence: TGTGCCAGCAGCTTAATAGGACAGGGTTCTGGGGAGCAGTACTTC.

The J gene is TRBJ2-1, the V gene TRBV7-9; D is uncertain. The CDR3 is 13 residues long. The V gene's germline CDR1 is SEHNR and CDR2 FQNEAQ (reference sequence). The V gene lost 4 bases and the J gene lost 3 bases, with 7 bases spanning the gap. Here the CDR3 reads CASSSGGYNEQFF. As DNA, the CDR3 is TGTGCCAGCAGCTCCGGCGGCTACAATGAGCAGTTCTTC. The variable domain in full, with the rest retrieved from reference TRBV7-9 and TRBJ2-1, is DTGVSQNPRHKITKRGQNVTFRCDPISEHNRLYWYRQTLGQGPEFLTYFQNEAQLEKSRLLSDRFSAERPKGSFSTLEIQRTEQGDSAMYLCASSSGGYNEQFFGPGTRLTVL.

The chain recombines TRBV10-3 with TRBJ1-2; TRBD1 is a possible D gene (5 bases). CDR3 length: 14 residues. Looked up from germline, CDR1 is ENHRY and CDR2 is SYGVKD. Trimming took off 0 bases at V and 4 bases at J, with 9 bases between the two ends. DNA for the CDR3: TGTGCCATCAGTGAGTCGGGGGGTGGCTATGGCTACACCTTC. Translated: CAISESGGGYGYTF.

CDR3 loop: CASSLLGATNEKLFF. CDR3 DNA sequence: TGTGCCAGCAGCTTGTTAGGAGCAACTAATGAAAAACTGTTTTTT. The genes are TRBV5-6 and TRBJ1-4; D not resolved. The V end was cut by 1 base, the J end by 0 bases, with 7 bases between. Germline CDR1 and CDR2: SGHDT and YYEEEE. This CDR3 has 15 residues.

This clone was detected only a few times. The rearrangement joins TRBV18 to TRBJ2-7; tentatively, D is TRBD1 (5 bases). The germline gives CDR1 KGHSH, CDR2 LQKENI. The CDR3 runs to 14 residues. V was pared by 6 bases and J by 0 bases, with 12 bases between. The CDR3 region is CASSSTATSYEQYF. CDR3 sequence (DNA): TGTGCCAGCTCGTCGACAGCTACCTCCTACGAGCAGTACTTC.

The chain is built from TRBV5-4 and TRBJ2-3; 12 bases agree with TRBD2. Unmatched junction bases numbered 8, after V lost 4 bases and J lost 2 bases. The CDR3 extends over 17 amino acids. CDR1 SGHNT and CDR2 YYREEE come from the germline V gene (reference sequence). CDR3 nucleotide sequence: TGTGCCAGCAGCCCTTTGACTAGCGGGGGTTACACAGATACGCAGTATTTT. Translating gives CASSPLTSGGYTDTQYF.

J is TRBJ1-2 and V is TRBV5-6; D call uncertain. This CDR3 is built from 13 residues. Germline V gene lookup returns CDR1 SGHDT and CDR2 YYEEEE. Trimming cost V 5 bases and J 3 bases, with 11 bases left between them. This CDR3 reads CASRRLEDYGYTF. In nucleotides, the CDR3 is TGTGCCAGCAGGCGGTTAGAGGACTATGGCTACACCTTC.

The chain links TRBV7-9 to TRBJ1-2; 10 bases are a match to TRBD1. V dropped 5 bases and J dropped 4; count of bases not matched to a gene: 13. This CDR3 spans 17 amino acids. Germline values: CDR1 SEHNR, CDR2 FQNEAQ (reference sequence). CDR3 protein: CASSPRDRGQPGYGYTF. CDR3 bases: TGTGCCAGCAGCCCCCGGGACAGGGGACAGCCAGGCTATGGCTACACCTTC.

CDR3 residues: CASRRGNSNTEAFF. The CDR3, as DNA: TGTGCCAGTAGAAGAGGGAATTCGAACACTGAAGCTTTCTTT. The chain recombines TRBV19 with TRBJ1-1; D remains ambiguous. V lost 6 bases and J lost 1, with 12 bases in between. The CDR3 length is 14 residues. Germline V gene data show CDR1 as LNHDA and CDR2 as SQIVND (reference sequence).

This chain links TRBV2 with TRBJ1-1; 8 bases are a match to TRBD1. Germline CDR1 SNHLY, CDR2 FYNNEI. The CDR3 is 14 amino acids. J lost 7 bases, V lost 6 bases, and 10 bases had no gene match. Here the CDR3 reads CASRGQGEGGEAFF. In DNA, the CDR3 is TGTGCCAGCAGAGGACAGGGTGAAGGAGGTGAAGCTTTCTTT.

This clone came up a few times. The rearrangement links TRBV5-4 to TRBJ1-4; unclear D gene. V was shortened by 4 bases and J by 0 bases, with 10 bases between the two germline ends. The CDR3 totals 15 residues. Germline CDR1 and CDR2: SGHNT and YYREEE (reference sequence). Here the CDR3 reads CASSVYTATNEKLFF. The DNA for the CDR3 is TGTGCCAGCAGCGTGTACACCGCAACTAATGAAAAACTGTTTTTT.